The 10 T cell receptor beta chains in this list originate from one sample, sequenced in a study of beta chain features in type 1 diabetes. Expressed TCRB transcripts were sequenced after all isolated RNA was converted to cDNA. Method: immunoSEQ multiplex PCR; TCRdb's copy keeps in-frame clones and lacks some. The table has more than 350,000 clones, 11% seen once. The sequenced sample was naive CD4+ T cells from blood. These receptors all come from a woman aged 18-29 years in good health.

This clone was recorded a few times. The V gene is TRBV4-3, the J gene TRBJ2-7, with D tentatively TRBD1 (6 bases). Looked up from germline, CDR1 is LGHNA and CDR2 is YSLEER. Trimming removed 0 bases from V and 6 bases from J, with 15 bases in between. The CDR3 is 15 residues long. This CDR3 is CASSQERTVPSEQYF. CDR3 DNA: TGCGCCAGCAGCCAAGAGAGGACAGTCCCCTCCGAGCAGTACTTC.

This sequence joins TRBV4-2 and TRBJ2-6, with 7 bases that match TRBD1. The CDR3 has 18 residues. Germline loops: CDR1 LGHNA, CDR2 YNFKEQ. With 4 bases clipped from V and 0 bases from J, the junction kept 9 bases outside the gene matches. CDR3: CASSPRTGLSSGANVLTF. The CDR3 region has the DNA TGTGCCAGCAGCCCCCGGACAGGCCTCAGCTCTGGGGCCAACGTCCTGACTTTC.

A few counts support this clone. The genes are TRBV14 and TRBJ2-3; 10 bases fit TRBD2. CDR1 SGHDN and CDR2 FVKESK come from the germline V gene. Germline trimming cut 1 base from V and 0 bases from J; bases unmatched to any gene: 10. The CDR3 has 19 amino acids. CDR3 loop: CASSQVYRLAGTSTDTQYF. The CDR3 DNA is TGTGCCAGCAGCCAAGTCTATCGACTAGCGGGTACTAGCACAGATACGCAGTATTTT. Based on the CDR3 plus reference TRBV14 and TRBJ2-3, the full variable domain is EAGVTQFPSHSVIEKGQTVTLRCDPISGHDNLYWYRRVMGKEIKFLLHFVKESKQDESGMPNNRFLAERTGGTYSTLKVQPAELEDSGVYFCASSQVYRLAGTSTDTQYFGPGTRLTVL.

The chain is built from TRBV4-3 and TRBJ1-1, with no clear D. V was pared by 3 bases and J by 1 base, with 18 bases between. CDR3 length equals 17 residues. Germline V CDR1 and CDR2: LGHNA, YSLEER. This CDR3 is CASSQLRGGISNTEAFF. The CDR3 DNA reads TGCGCCAGCAGCCAGCTGCGGGGAGGGATTTCGAACACTGAAGCTTTCTTT.

This rearrangement joins TRBV6-5 to TRBJ2-6, with no clear D. Trimming pared 6 bases from V and 1 base from J, leaving 10 bases between. This CDR3 is built from 15 residues. Germline loops: CDR1 MNHEY, CDR2 SVGAGI. DNA for the CDR3: TGTGCCAGCAGGACGGATACATCTGGGGCCAACGTCCTGACTTTC. Translated: CASRTDTSGANVLTF.

The V gene is TRBV4-2, the J gene TRBJ2-7; 7 positions agree with TRBD2. V trimming: 1 base; J trimming: 1 base; junction bases outside the gene matches: 10. Germline V lookup: CDR1 LGHNA, CDR2 YNFKEQ. The CDR3 spans 17 residues. CDR3 region: CASSQGFSASGSYEQYF. DNA of the CDR3: TGTGCCAGCAGCCAAGGATTCTCGGCTAGCGGTTCCTACGAGCAGTACTTC.

This clone turned up a few times. The rearrangement uses TRBV7-9 and TRBJ2-3; 7 bases fit TRBD1. The V gene's germline CDR1 is SEHNR and CDR2 FQNEAQ (reference sequence). The CDR3 length is 15 residues. The ends lost 3 bases at V and 2 bases at J; junction bases unmatched: 5. The CDR3 is CASSFGDSVTDTQYF. In DNA, the CDR3 is TGTGCCAGCAGCTTCGGGGACAGCGTCACAGATACGCAGTATTTT.

V is TRBV7-2 and J is TRBJ2-5; weak D call: TRBD2 (6 bases). Trimming pared 5 bases from V and 4 bases from J, leaving 11 bases between. CDR3 size: 13 residues. Germline V gene data show CDR1 as SGHTA and CDR2 as FQGNSA. CDR3 sequence: CASSVTRGETQYF. For the CDR3, the DNA is TGTGCCAGCAGCGTGACTAGGGGAGAGACCCAGTACTTC.

The chain combines TRBV4-2 with TRBJ1-2; no definite D call. The germline gives CDR1 LGHNA, CDR2 YNFKEQ. The CDR3 is 15 amino acids. Trimming shortened V by 1 base and J by 2 bases, and 11 bases separated the two germline ends. CDR3 in DNA: TGTGCCAGCAGCCAAGTCCCGTCCCTGAACTATGGCTACACCTTC. Protein: CASSQVPSLNYGYTF.

This clone was seen a few times. At the DNA level, this CDR3 is encoded by other sequences in the same sample as well. J is TRBJ2-3 and V is TRBV7-2, with 7 nucleotides matching TRBD2. Germline CDR1 and CDR2: SGHTA and FQGNSA. The CDR3 has 15 amino acids. J lost 0 bases, V lost 1 base, and 1 base had no gene match. The CDR3 here is CASSLVRGSTDTQYF. For the CDR3, the DNA is TGTGCCAGCAGCTTAGTGCGGGGGAGCACAGATACGCAGTATTTT.